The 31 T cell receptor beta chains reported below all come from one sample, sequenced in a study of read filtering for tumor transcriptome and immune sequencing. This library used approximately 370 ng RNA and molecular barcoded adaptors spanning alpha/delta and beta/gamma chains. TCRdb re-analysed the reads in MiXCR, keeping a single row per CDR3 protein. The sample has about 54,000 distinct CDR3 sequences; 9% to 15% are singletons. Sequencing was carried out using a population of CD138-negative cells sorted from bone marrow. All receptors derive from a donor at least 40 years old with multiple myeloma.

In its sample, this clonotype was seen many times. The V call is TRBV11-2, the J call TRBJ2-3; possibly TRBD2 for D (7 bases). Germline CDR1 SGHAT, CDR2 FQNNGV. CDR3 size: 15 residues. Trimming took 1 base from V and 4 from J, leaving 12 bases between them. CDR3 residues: CASSLVGGQADTQYF. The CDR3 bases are TGTGCCAGCAGCTTAGTGGGGGGGCAGGCAGATACGCAGTATTTT. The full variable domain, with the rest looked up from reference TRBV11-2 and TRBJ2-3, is EAGVAQSPRYKIIEKRQSVAFWCNPISGHATLYWYQQILGQGPKLLIQFQNNGVVDDSQLPKDRFSAERLKGVDSTLKIQPAKLEDSAVYLCASSLVGGQADTQYFGPGTRLTVL.

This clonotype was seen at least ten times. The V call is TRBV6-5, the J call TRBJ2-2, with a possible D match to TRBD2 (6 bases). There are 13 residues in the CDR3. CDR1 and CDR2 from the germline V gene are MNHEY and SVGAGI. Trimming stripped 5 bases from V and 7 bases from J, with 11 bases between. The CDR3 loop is CASSRGGFGELFF. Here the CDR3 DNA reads TGTGCCAGCAGTCGTGGGGGGTTCGGGGAGCTGTTTTTT.

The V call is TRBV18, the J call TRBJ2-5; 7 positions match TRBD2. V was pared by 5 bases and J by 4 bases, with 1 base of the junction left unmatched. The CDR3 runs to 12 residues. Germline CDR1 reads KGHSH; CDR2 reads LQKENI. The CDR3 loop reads CASSSGGETQYF. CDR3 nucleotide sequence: TGTGCCAGCTCATCGGGGGGAGAGACCCAGTACTTC. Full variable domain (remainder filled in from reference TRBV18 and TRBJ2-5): NAGVMQNPRHLVRRRGQEARLRCSPMKGHSHVYWYRQLPEEGLKFMVYLQKENIIDESGMPKERFSAEFPKEGPSILRIQQVVRGDSAAYFCASSSGGETQYFGPGTRLLVL.

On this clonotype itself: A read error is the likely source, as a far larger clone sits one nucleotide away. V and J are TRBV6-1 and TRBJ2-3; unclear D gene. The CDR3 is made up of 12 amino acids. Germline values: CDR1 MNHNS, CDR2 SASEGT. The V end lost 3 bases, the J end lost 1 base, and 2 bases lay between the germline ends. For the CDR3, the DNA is TGTGCCAGCAGTGACCGCACAGATACGCAGTATTTT. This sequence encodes CASSDRTDTQYF.

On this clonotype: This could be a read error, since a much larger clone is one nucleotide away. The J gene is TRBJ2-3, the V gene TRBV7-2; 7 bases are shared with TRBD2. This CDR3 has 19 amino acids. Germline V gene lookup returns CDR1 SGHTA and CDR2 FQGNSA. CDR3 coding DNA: TGTGCCAGCAGCTTAGGGCCCATTGGGGAGCGGGGTCTGACAGATACGCTGTATTTT. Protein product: CASSLGPIGERGLTDTLYF.

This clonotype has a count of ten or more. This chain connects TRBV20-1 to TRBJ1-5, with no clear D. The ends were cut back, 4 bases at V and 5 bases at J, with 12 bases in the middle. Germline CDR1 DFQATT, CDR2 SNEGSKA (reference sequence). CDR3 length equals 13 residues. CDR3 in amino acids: CSAIVGFDQPQHF. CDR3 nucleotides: TGCAGTGCTATTGTAGGGTTTGATCAGCCCCAGCATTTT.

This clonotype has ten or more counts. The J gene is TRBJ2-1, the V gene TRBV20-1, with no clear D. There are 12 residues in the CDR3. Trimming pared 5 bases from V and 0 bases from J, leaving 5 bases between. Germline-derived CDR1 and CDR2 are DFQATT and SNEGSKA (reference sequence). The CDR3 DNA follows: TGCAGTGCTGAGAGCTCCTACAATGAGCAGTTCTTC. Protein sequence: CSAESSYNEQFF.

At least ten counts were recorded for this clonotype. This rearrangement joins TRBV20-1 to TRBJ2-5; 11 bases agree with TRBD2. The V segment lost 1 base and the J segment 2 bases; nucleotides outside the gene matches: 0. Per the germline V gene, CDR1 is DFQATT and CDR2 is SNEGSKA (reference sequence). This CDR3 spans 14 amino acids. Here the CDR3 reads CSARGLAGQETQYF. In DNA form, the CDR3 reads TGCAGTGCTAGAGGACTAGCGGGGCAAGAGACCCAGTACTTC.

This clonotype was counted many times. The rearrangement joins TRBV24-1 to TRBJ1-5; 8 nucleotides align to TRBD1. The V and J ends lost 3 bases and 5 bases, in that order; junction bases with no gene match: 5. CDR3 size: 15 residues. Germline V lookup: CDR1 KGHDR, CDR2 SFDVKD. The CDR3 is CATSDPRQGYQPQHF. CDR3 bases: TGTGCCACCAGTGATCCCCGACAGGGGTATCAGCCCCAGCATTTT.

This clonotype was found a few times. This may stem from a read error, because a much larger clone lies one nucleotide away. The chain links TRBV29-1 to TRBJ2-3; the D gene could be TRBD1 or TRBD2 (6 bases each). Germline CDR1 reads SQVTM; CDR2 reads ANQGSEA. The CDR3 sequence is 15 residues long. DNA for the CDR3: TGCAGCGTCCCGTGGCCACCGGGGGCCCCAGATACGCGGTATTTT. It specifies CSVPWPPGAPDTRYF.

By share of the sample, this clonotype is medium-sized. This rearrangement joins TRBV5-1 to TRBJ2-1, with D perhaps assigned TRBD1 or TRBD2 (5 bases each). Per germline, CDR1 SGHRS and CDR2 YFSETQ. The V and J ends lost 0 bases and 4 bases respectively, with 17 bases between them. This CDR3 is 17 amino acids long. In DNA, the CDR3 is TGCGCCAGCAGCTTGGAAGGTGGGACCGAAAGGTACAATGAGCAGTTCTTC. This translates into CASSLEGGTERYNEQFF. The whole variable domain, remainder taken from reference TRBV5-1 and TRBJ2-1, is KAGVTQTPRYLIKTRGQQVTLSCSPISGHRSVSWYQQTPGQGLQFLFEYFSETQRNKGNFPGRFSGRQFSNSRSEMNVSTLELGDSALYLCASSLEGGTERYNEQFFGPGTRLTVL.

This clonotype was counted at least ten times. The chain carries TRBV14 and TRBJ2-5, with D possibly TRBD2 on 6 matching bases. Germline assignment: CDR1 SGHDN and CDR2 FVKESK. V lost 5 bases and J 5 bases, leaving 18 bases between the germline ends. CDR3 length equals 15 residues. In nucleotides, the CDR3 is TGTGCCAGCAGCTCGGCGGGGATAAGATCGGAGACCCAGTACTTC. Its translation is CASSSAGIRSETQYF.

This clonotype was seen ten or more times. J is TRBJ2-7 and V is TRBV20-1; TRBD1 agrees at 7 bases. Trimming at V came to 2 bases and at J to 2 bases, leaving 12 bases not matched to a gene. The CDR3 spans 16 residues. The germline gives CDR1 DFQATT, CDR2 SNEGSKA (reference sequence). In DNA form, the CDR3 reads TGCAGTGCTAGAAAGGTCGGGACAGCAACAACCTACGAGCAGTACTTC. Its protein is CSARKVGTATTYEQYF.

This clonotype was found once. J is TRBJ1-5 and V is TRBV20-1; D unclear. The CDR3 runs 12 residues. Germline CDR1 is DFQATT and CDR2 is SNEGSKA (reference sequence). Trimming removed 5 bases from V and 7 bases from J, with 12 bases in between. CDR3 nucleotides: TGCAGTGCTGAAACGTGGGGACAGCCCCAGCATTTT. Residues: CSAETWGQPQHF.

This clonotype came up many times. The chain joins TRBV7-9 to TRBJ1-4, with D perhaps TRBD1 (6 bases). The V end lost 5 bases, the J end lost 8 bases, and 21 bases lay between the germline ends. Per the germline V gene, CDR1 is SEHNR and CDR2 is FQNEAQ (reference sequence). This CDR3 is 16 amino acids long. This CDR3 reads CASSHTRGGSGEKLFF. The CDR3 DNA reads TGTGCCAGCAGCCATACAAGGGGGGGTTCGGGCGAAAAACTGTTTTTT.

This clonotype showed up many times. The CDR3 coding sequence is TGTGCCAGCAGCTTGGGACAGCTTAATTTATCACCCCTCCACTTT. It is translated as CASSLGQLNLSPLHF. This chain connects TRBV5-5 to TRBJ1-6, with D possibly matching TRBD1 (5 bases). Germline CDR1 and CDR2: SGHKS and YYEKEE (reference sequence). Trimming removed 0 bases at V and 10 bases at J, with 14 bases between. The CDR3 consists of 15 residues.

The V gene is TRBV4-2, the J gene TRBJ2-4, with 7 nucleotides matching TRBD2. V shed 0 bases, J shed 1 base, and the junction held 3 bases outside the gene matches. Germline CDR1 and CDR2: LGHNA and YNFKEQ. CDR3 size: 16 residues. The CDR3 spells CASSQDGGGAKNIQYF. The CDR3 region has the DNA TGTGCCAGCAGCCAAGACGGCGGGGGTGCCAAAAACATTCAGTACTTC.

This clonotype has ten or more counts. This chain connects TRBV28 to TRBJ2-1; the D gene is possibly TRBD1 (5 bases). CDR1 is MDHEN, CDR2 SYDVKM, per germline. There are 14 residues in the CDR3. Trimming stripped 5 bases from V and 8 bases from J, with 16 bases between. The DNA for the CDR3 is TGTGCCAGCAGTAAAACTGACAGAGTGGATGAGCAGTTCTTC. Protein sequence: CASSKTDRVDEQFF.

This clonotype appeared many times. The CDR3 bases are TGTGCCAGCAGCTTCGGGGGCGAGGGCGAGCAGTACTTC. Translation gives CASSFGGEGEQYF. The chain employs TRBV7-3 and TRBJ2-7; tentatively, D is TRBD1 or TRBD2 (6 bases each). This CDR3 has 13 amino acids. V was trimmed by 3 bases and J by 6 bases, leaving 12 bases between them. Germline values: CDR1 SGHTA, CDR2 FQGTGA.

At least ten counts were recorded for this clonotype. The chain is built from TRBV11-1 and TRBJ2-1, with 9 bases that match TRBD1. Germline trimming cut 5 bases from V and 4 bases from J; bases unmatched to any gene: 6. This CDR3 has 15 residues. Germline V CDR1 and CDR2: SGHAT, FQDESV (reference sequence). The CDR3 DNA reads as TGTGCCAGCAGCCCTGGGACAGGGATTTACAATGAGCAGTTCTTC. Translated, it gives CASSPGTGIYNEQFF.

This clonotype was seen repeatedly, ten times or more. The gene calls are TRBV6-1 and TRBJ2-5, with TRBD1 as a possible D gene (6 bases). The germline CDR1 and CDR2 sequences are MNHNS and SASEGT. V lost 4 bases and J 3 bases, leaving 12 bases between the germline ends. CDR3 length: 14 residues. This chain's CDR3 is CASSAFGQKETQYF. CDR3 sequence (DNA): TGTGCCAGCAGTGCTTTCGGACAGAAAGAGACCCAGTACTTC.

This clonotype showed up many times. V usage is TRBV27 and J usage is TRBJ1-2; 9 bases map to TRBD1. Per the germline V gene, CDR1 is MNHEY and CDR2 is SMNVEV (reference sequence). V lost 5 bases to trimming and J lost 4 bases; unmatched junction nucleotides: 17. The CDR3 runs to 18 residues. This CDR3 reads CASSPPQRSGQGFYGYTF. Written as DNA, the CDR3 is TGTGCCAGCAGTCCCCCCCAGAGGTCAGGACAGGGGTTCTATGGCTACACCTTC.

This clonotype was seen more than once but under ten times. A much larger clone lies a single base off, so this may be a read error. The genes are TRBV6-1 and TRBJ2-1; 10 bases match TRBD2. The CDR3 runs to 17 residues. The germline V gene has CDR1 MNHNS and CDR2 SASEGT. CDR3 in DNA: TGTGCCAGCGGTGAAAGGGCTAGCGGGGGTCTTAGGGATGAGCAGTTCTTC. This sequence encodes CASGERASGGLRDEQFF.

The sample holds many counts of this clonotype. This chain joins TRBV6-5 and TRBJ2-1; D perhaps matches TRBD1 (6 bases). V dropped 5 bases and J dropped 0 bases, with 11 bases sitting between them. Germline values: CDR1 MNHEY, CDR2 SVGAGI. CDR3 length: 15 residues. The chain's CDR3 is CASSNRDGSYNEQFF. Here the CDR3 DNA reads TGTGCCAGCAGTAACAGGGATGGCTCCTACAATGAGCAGTTCTTC.

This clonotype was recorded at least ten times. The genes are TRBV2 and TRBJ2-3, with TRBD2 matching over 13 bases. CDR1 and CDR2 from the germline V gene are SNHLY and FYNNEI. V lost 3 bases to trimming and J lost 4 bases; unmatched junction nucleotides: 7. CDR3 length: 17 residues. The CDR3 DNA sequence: TGTGCCAGCAGTGAGACTAGCGGGGGGTATCACCCAGATACGCAGTATTTT. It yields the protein CASSETSGGYHPDTQYF.

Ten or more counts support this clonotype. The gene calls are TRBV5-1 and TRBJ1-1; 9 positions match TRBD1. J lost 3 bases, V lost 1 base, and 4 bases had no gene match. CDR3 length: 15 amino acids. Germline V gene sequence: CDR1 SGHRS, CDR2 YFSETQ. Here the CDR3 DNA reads TGCGCCAGCAGCTTGAGACAGGGGGGCGACACTGAAGCTTTCTTT. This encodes CASSLRQGGDTEAFF. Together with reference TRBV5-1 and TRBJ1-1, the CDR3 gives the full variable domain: KAGVTQTPRYLIKTRGQQVTLSCSPISGHRSVSWYQQTPGQGLQFLFEYFSETQRNKGNFPGRFSGRQFSNSRSEMNVSTLELGDSALYLCASSLRQGGDTEAFFGQGTRLTVV.

The CDR3, as DNA: TGTGCCAGCAGTTCTCATGGCCGGGGCAGGGCCGTAGATACGCAGTATTTT. This codes for CASSSHGRGRAVDTQYF. This chain links TRBV6-6 with TRBJ2-3; D could derive from TRBD1 or TRBD2 (5 bases each). V shed 4 bases and J shed 5 bases, with 22 bases lying between them. Per the germline V gene, CDR1 is MNHNY and CDR2 is SVGAGI (reference sequence). The CDR3 is 17 amino acids.

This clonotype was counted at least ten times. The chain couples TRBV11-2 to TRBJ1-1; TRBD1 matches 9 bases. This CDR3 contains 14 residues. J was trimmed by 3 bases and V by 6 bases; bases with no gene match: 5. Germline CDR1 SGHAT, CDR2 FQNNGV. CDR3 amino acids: CASRGQGGDTEAFF. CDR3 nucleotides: TGTGCCAGCAGGGGACAGGGAGGGGACACTGAAGCTTTCTTT.

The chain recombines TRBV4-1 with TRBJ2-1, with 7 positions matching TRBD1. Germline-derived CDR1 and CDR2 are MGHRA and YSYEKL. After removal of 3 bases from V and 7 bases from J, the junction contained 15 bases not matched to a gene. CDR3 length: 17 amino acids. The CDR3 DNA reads TGCGCCAGCAGCCACAGCGGACAGGATCAGAATCCGAATGAGCAGTTCTTC. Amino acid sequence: CASSHSGQDQNPNEQFF.

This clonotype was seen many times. The CDR3 DNA reads TGTGCCAGCAGCCCACAAATGAACACCGGGGAGCTGTTTTTT. Its protein product is CASSPQMNTGELFF. The V and J genes are TRBV5-4 and TRBJ2-2; D not certain. The CDR3 has 14 amino acids. The V end was cut by 4 bases, the J end by 1 base, with 8 bases between. The germline CDR1 and CDR2 sequences are SGHNT and YYREEE (reference sequence).

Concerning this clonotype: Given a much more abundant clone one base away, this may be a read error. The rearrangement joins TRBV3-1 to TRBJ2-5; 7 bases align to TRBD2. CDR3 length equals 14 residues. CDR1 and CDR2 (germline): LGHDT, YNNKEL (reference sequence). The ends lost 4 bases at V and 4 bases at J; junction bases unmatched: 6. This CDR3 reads CASSREGTGETQYF. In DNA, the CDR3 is TGTGCCAGCAGCCGGGAGGGCACGGGAGAGACCCAGTACTTC.